What follows is one T cell receptor beta chain and its context. Its specificity is not known. Through a sample-barcoded 5' primer and a J-beta primer mix, a second PCR was run for 7 to 11 cycles. Every molecule of cDNA carried a tag from a template-switch adaptor with 12 random nucleotides. TCRdb fed the 5' RACE reads into MiXCR, producing one record per CDR3 protein. The table lists about 1,600,000 distinct CDR3 sequences, 42% of them singletons. This specimen comes from a study of blood T cells in healthy people across ages. Study results and limitations: Possibly confounding the expanded clonotype changes was the fact that donor CMV status was unknown. Among long-lived donors, naive CD4+ cells were more numerous and diversity higher than in aged donors.

Healthy Caucasians from Russia aged about 6 to 95 served as donors. The CDR3 totals 12 residues. The V gene's germline CDR1 is MNHEY and CDR2 SVGAGI. Material for sequencing was blood. The sequence was collected from a woman between 18 and 29 years old in good health. The chain couples TRBV6-5 to TRBJ2-5; TRBD1 matches 7 bases. Gene TRBJ2-7 matches the end of the DNA better, so the J call may be wrong. The CDR3 sequence: CASSHDRVEQYF. CDR3 sequence (DNA): TGTGCCAGCAGCCACGACAGGGTCGAGCAGTACTTC.